This entry lists 7 T cell receptor beta chains sequenced from one sample in a study of blood T cell repertoires in COVID-19. Produced via immunoSEQ multiplex PCR; TCRdb's table is partial and in-frame only. There are under 200,000 clones in the sample; 86% occur only once, and about 7% lies in the top ten. The material sequenced was peripheral blood. The receptors shown here come from a woman older than 75 in a cohort sampled during active or convalescent COVID-19.

For the CDR3, the DNA is TGTGCCAGCTCACCACCGTGGGACAGGGAATGGAAACTGTTTTTT. Translating gives CASSPPWDREWKLFF. The chain carries TRBV18 and TRBJ1-4; TRBD1 matches at 9 bases. Unmatched junction bases numbered 7, after V lost 0 bases and J lost 11 bases. The CDR3 covers 15 residues. Germline CDR1 reads KGHSH; CDR2 reads LQKENI. Variable domain in full (rest from reference TRBV18 and TRBJ1-4): NAGVMQNPRHLVRRRGQEARLRCSPMKGHSHVYWYRQLPEEGLKFMVYLQKENIIDESGMPKERFSAEFPKEGPSILRIQQVVRGDSAAYFCASSPPWDREWKLFFGSGTQLSVL.

The V and J genes are TRBV12-3 or TRBV12-4 and TRBJ1-2, with TRBD1 matching 8 bases. This CDR3 is 12 amino acids long. V lost 6 bases to trimming and J lost 8 bases; unmatched junction nucleotides: 5. The CDR3 DNA sequence: TGTGCCAGCAGGGACAGGGTCCAGGGCTACACCTTC. It specifies CASRDRVQGYTF.

This CDR3 reads CASSHLRGVGNSPLHF. The CDR3 nucleotides read TGTGCCAGCAGCCATCTCCGGGGGGTAGGGAATTCACCCCTCCACTTT. This rearrangement joins TRBV27 to TRBJ1-6; a possible D gene is TRBD1 (5 bases). Germline V gene data show CDR1 as MNHEY and CDR2 as SMNVEV (reference sequence). The CDR3 sequence is 16 residues long. Trimming took off 6 bases at V and 7 bases at J, with 19 bases between the two ends.

In this sample, this clone turned up a few times. V and J are TRBV6-5 and TRBJ1-1, with D perhaps TRBD1 (5 bases). This CDR3 is 11 amino acids long. Germline V gene lookup returns CDR1 MNHEY and CDR2 SVGAGI. Trimming took 7 bases from V and 10 from J, leaving 13 bases between them. The CDR3 sequence: CASNQGLGAFF. CDR3 nucleotide sequence: TGTGCCAGCAATCAGGGATTGGGAGCTTTCTTT.

The chain links TRBV7-2 to TRBJ2-1; 10 nucleotides line up with TRBD2. The CDR3 covers 17 residues. V was pared by 5 bases and J by 8 bases, with 15 bases of the junction left unmatched. From germline, CDR1 is SGHTA and CDR2 FQGNSA. CDR3 sequence: CASSPSPLSSGSDEQFF. CDR3 nucleotides: TGTGCCAGCAGCCCATCTCCTCTTTCTAGCGGGAGTGATGAGCAGTTCTTC.

The chain joins TRBV7-2 to TRBJ1-3; no definite D call. V was shortened by 4 bases and J by 2 bases, with 15 bases between the two germline ends. The germline CDR1 and CDR2 sequences are SGHTA and FQGNSA. The CDR3 is 16 residues long. The DNA of the CDR3 is TGTGCCAGCAGCTCACACCCCCCGGGTACTGGAAACACCATATATTTT. Its translation: CASSSHPPGTGNTIYF.

CDR3 in amino acids: CASSPRGQMNTEAFF. The CDR3 DNA follows: TGTGCCAGCTCACCAAGGGGGCAGATGAACACTGAAGCTTTCTTT. The gene calls are TRBV18 and TRBJ1-1, with TRBD1 identical over 7 bases. The germline V gene has CDR1 KGHSH and CDR2 LQKENI. V lost 2 bases to trimming and J lost 0 bases; unmatched junction nucleotides: 3. CDR3 length: 15 amino acids. The full variable domain, rest sourced from reference TRBV18 and TRBJ1-1, is NAGVMQNPRHLVRRRGQEARLRCSPMKGHSHVYWYRQLPEEGLKFMVYLQKENIIDESGMPKERFSAEFPKEGPSILRIQQVVRGDSAAYFCASSPRGQMNTEAFFGQGTRLTVV.